A selection of T cell receptor beta chains follows, all from one sample in a study of shared clonotypes between healthy human individuals. The assay was immunoSEQ multiplex PCR, and TCRdb's table has in-frame clones only and misses some. This repertoire shows over 800,000 clones, about 92% found once; its top ten account for less than 25%. Sequencing used naive CD8+ T cells sorted from blood. The receptors here all came from a man aged 25 to 45 in good health. Both conserved end residues are part of each CDR3. Fields, in order: D gene, V gene, J gene, clone size, CDR3 length, CDR3 protein, CDR3 DNA. A D gene is named only where the DNA matches it firmly. The size field is filled for only some rows; it gives once, few, many or a size class.

.	TRBV11-2	TRBJ2-1	.	18	CASSAQGGGASSYNEQFF	TGTGCCAGCAGCGCCCAGGGGGGCGGAGCGAGCTCCTACAATGAGCAGTTCTTC
.	TRBV29-1	TRBJ2-7	.	16	CSVEEGGLRSSYEQYF	TGCAGCGTTGAAGAGGGGGGACTGCGGAGCTCCTACGAGCAGTACTTC
.	TRBV27	TRBJ2-7	.	15	CASRFRPQSPYEQYF	TGTGCCAGCAGGTTCCGGCCACAGAGCCCCTACGAGCAGTACTTC
.	TRBV6-6	TRBJ2-1	.	11	CASSQVNEQFF	TGTGCCAGCAGTCAAGTGAATGAGCAGTTCTTC
TRBD1	TRBV29-1	TRBJ1-1	.	12	CSARGLRTEAFF	TGCAGCGCTAGGGGGCTTAGGACTGAAGCTTTCTTT
.	TRBV6-1	TRBJ2-7	.	11	CASSVSYEQYF	TGTGCCAGCAGTGTAAGCTACGAGCAGTACTTC
.	TRBV9	TRBJ2-5	.	14	CASSVSGSQETQYF	TGTGCCAGCAGCGTATCCGGGAGCCAAGAGACCCAGTACTTC
TRBD1	TRBV29-1	TRBJ2-1	.	12	CSVEDRDNEQFF	TGCAGCGTTGAGGACAGGGACAATGAGCAGTTCTTC
.	TRBV7-9	TRBJ2-2	few	17	CASSLVDRTDYTGELFF	TGTGCCAGCAGCTTAGTAGACAGAACGGATTACACCGGGGAGCTGTTTTTT
.	TRBV19	TRBJ2-7	.	14	CASSIGPTEYEQYF	TGTGCCAGTAGTATAGGTCCGACAGAATACGAGCAGTACTTC
TRBD2	TRBV6-4	TRBJ2-1	.	15	CASSGLAGGYNEQFF	TGTGCCAGCTCGGGACTAGCGGGAGGGTACAATGAGCAGTTCTTC
.	TRBV7-9	TRBJ2-7	once	14	CASSPSTGFYEQYF	TGTGCCAGCAGCCCCAGTACGGGATTTTACGAGCAGTACTTC
.	TRBV7-9	TRBJ2-1	.	15	CASSLAGLIYNEQFF	TGTGCCAGCAGCTTAGCCGGACTTATCTACAATGAGCAGTTCTTC
.	TRBV6-5	TRBJ2-7	.	15	CASSPTTGPSYEQYF	TGTGCCAGCAGTCCAACGACCGGGCCTTCCTACGAGCAGTACTTC
.	TRBV11-2	TRBJ2-7	.	14	CASSPRDNLYEQYF	TGTGCCAGCAGCCCTCGGGACAATTTATACGAGCAGTACTTC